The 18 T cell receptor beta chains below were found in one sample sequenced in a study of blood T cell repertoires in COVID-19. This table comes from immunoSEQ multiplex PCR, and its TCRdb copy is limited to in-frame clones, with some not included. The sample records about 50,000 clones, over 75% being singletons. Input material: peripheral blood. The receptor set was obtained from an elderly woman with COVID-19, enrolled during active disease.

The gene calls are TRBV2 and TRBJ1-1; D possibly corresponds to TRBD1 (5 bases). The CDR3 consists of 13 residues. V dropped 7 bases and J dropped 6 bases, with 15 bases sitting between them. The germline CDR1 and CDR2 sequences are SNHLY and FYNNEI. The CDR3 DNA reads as TGTGCCAGCATCCGTGGCCGGGGGTCTGAAGCTTTCTTT. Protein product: CASIRGRGSEAFF.

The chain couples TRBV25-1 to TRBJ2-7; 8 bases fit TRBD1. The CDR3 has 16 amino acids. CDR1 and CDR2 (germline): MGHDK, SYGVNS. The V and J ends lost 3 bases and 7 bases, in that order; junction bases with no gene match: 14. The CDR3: CASSDHRQGSRGEQYF. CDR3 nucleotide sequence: TGTGCCAGCAGTGACCACCGACAGGGGTCTCGGGGAGAGCAGTACTTC.

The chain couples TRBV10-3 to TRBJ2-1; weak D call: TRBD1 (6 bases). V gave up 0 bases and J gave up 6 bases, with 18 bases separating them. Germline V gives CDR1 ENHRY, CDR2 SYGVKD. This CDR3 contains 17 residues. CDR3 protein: CAISESPEGGLGNEQFF. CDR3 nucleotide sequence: TGTGCCATCAGTGAGTCGCCGGAAGGGGGTCTCGGCAATGAGCAGTTCTTC.

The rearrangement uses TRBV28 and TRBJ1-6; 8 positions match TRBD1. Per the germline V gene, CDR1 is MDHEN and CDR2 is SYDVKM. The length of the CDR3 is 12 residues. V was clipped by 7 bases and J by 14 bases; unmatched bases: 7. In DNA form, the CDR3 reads TGTGCCAGCACTGACAGGGGAACAACCCTCCACTTT. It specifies CASTDRGTTLHF.

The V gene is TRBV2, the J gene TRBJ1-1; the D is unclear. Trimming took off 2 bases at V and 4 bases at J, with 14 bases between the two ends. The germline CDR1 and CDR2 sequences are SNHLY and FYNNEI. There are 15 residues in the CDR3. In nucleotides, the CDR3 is TGTGCCAGCAGTGAATACGAGGGATCAGTCACTGAAGCTTTCTTT. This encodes CASSEYEGSVTEAFF.

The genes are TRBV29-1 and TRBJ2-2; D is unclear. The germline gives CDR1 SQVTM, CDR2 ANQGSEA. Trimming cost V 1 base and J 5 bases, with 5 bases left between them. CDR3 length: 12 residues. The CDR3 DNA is TGCAGCGTTGAAGGCAGAACCGGGGAGCTGTTTTTT. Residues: CSVEGRTGELFF.

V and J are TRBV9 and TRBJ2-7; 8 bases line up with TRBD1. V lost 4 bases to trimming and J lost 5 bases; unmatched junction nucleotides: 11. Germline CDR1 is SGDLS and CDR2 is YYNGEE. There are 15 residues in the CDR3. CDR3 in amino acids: CASSRPGTGGDEQYF. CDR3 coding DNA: TGTGCCAGCAGCAGACCCGGGACAGGAGGGGACGAGCAGTACTTC. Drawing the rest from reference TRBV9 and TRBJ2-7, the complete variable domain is DSGVTQTPKHLITATGQRVTLRCSPRSGDLSVYWYQQSLDQGLQFLIQYYNGEERAKGNILERFSAQQFPDLHSELNLSSLELGDSALYFCASSRPGTGGDEQYFGPGTRLTVT.

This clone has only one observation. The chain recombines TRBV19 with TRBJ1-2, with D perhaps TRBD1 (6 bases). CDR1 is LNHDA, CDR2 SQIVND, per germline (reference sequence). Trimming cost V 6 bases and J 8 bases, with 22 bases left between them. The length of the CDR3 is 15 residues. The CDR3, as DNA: TGTGCCAGTAGCATAAGGAACCTACAGGGTGCAGGCTACACCTTC. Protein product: CASSIRNLQGAGYTF.

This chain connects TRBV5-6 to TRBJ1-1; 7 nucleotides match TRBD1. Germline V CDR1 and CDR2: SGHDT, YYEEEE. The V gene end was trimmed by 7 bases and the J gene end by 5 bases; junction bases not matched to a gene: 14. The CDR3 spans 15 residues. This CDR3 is CASGNPQGRGTEAFF. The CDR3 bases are TGTGCCAGCGGAAACCCACAGGGGAGAGGGACTGAAGCTTTCTTT.

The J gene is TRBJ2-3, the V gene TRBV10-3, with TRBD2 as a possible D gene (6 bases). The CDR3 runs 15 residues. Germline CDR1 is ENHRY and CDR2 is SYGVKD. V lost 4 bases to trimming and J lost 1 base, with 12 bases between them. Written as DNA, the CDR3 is TGTGCCATCAGTGGGGCGGGACTTGGCACAGATACGCAGTATTTT. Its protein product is CAISGAGLGTDTQYF.

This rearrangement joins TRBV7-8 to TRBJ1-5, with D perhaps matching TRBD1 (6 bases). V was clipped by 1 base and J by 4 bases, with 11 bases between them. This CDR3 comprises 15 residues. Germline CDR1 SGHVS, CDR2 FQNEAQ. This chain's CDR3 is CASSLGGGGNQPQHF. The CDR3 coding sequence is TGTGCCAGCAGCTTAGGGGGAGGGGGTAATCAGCCCCAGCATTTT. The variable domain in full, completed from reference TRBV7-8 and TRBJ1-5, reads GAGVSQSPRYKVAKRGQDVALRCDPISGHVSLFWYQQALGQGPEFLTYFQNEAQLDKSGLPSDRFFAERPEGSVSTLKIQRTQQEDSAVYLCASSLGGGGNQPQHFGDGTRLSIL.

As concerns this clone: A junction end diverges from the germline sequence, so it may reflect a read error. CDR3 amino acids: CASSPHLFTSGGAGELFF. DNA for the CDR3: TGTGCTAGCAGCCCCCACCTGTTTACTAGCGGGGGGGCGGGGGAGCTGTTTTTT. This chain links TRBV7-7 with TRBJ2-2, with 13 positions matching TRBD2. Germline V CDR1 and CDR2: SSHAT, FNYEAQ (reference sequence). This CDR3 is 18 amino acids long.

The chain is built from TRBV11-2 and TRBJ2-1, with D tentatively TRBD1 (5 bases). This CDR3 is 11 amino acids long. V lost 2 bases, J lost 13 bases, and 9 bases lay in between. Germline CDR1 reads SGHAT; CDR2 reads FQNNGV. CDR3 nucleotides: TGTGCCAGCAGCTTACGACAGCCCCAGTTCTTC. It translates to CASSLRQPQFF.

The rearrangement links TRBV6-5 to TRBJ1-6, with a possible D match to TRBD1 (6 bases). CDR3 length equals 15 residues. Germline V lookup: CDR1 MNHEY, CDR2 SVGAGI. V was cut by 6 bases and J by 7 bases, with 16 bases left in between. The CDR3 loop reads CASSRVGQGNSPLHF. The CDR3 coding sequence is TGTGCCAGCAGCCGCGTTGGGCAGGGGAATTCACCCCTCCACTTT.

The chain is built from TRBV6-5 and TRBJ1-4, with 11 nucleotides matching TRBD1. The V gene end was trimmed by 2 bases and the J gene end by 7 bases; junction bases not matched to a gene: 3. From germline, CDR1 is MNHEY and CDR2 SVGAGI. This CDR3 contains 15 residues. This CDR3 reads CASSYAGQGGEKLFF. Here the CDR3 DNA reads TGTGCCAGCAGTTACGCGGGACAGGGGGGTGAAAAACTGTTTTTT.

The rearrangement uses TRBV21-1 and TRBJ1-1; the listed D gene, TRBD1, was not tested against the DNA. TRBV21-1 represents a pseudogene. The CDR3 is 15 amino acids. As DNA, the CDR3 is TGTGCCAGCACCATGGACAGTCCGCAGAACACTGAAGCTTTCTTT. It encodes CASTMDSPQNTEAFF.

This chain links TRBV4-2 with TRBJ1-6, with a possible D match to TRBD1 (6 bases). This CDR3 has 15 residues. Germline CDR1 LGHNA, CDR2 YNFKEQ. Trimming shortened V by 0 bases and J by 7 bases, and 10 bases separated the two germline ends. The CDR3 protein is CASSQDQGLNSPLHF. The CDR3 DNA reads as TGTGCCAGCAGCCAAGATCAGGGGTTAAATTCACCCCTCCACTTT.

The CDR3 bases are TGCGCCAGCAGCCAAGGGCCGGGACAGGGAGGGTCCTACGAGCAGTACTTC. Translating gives CASSQGPGQGGSYEQYF. The V and J genes are TRBV4-1 and TRBJ2-7; 9 bases are shared with TRBD1. Germline CDR1 is MGHRA and CDR2 is YSYEKL. The CDR3 has 17 residues. The V and J ends lost 1 base and 1 base, in that order; junction bases with no gene match: 8.